Presented here are 18 T cell receptor beta chains from one specimen sequenced in a study of T-cell reconstitution after alpha-beta-depleted transplantation in children. This sample's TCRbeta library carried unique molecular identifier barcodes. TCRdb itself ran the PCR reads through MiXCR, one entry per CDR3 protein. The table includes about 580,000 distinct CDR3 sequences, roughly 23% detected once. Source: PBMCs, mostly from graft donor cells, taken 360 days after TCRalphabeta/CD19-depleted stem cell transplant. These receptors all come from a boy under two years old who had a stem cell transplant for acute myeloid leukemia, so the T cells may come from the graft donor.

This clonotype was found a few times. The chain links TRBV20-1 to TRBJ1-5; D is ambiguous. Germline CDR1 is DFQATT and CDR2 is SNEGSKA (reference sequence). The CDR3 loop spans 13 amino acids. Trimming left V 0 bases short and J 6 bases short, with 9 bases between. The CDR3 sequence: CSARDKKAQPQHF. CDR3 DNA: TGCAGTGCTAGAGATAAAAAGGCTCAGCCCCAGCATTTT.

This clonotype was detected only a few times. The V and J genes are TRBV29-1 and TRBJ1-1; 9 bases are a match to TRBD1. This CDR3 contains 14 residues. V trimming: 5 bases; J trimming: 3 bases; junction bases outside the gene matches: 7. CDR1 is SQVTM and CDR2 is ANQGSEA in the germline V gene. The CDR3 region has the DNA TGCAGCGTTCGGACAGGGGTCTGGGACACTGAAGCTTTCTTT. Translated: CSVRTGVWDTEAFF.

V gene TRBV7-6 combines with J gene TRBJ2-3; D gene uncertain. Per germline, CDR1 SGHVS and CDR2 FNYEAQ. V lost 0 bases, J lost 5 bases, and 9 bases lay in between. The CDR3 totals 14 residues. The CDR3 region is CASSLALGKDTQYF. CDR3 in DNA: TGTGCCAGCAGCTTAGCCCTAGGGAAAGATACGCAGTATTTT.

Only a few counts were recorded for this clonotype. The chain couples TRBV7-2 to TRBJ1-1; 8 nucleotides align to TRBD1. Germline CDR1 SGHTA, CDR2 FQGNSA. The CDR3 contains 19 residues. Losses at the gene ends were 2 bases for V and 0 bases for J; bases not matched to a gene: 14. The DNA of the CDR3 is TGTGCCAGCAGCTTACCGCCCGACAGGGGTAGGGGTATGAACACTGAAGCTTTCTTT. Translation: CASSLPPDRGRGMNTEAFF. Looking up the rest from reference TRBV7-2 and TRBJ1-1 gives the full variable domain: GAGVSQSPSNKVTEKGKDVELRCDPISGHTALYWYRQSLGQGLEFLIYFQGNSAPDKSGLPSDRFSAERTGGSVSTLTIQRTQQEDSAVYLCASSLPPDRGRGMNTEAFFGQGTRLTVV.

The chain employs TRBV12-3 or TRBV12-4 and TRBJ1-1; no definite D call. Trimming removed 6 bases from V and 11 bases from J, with 10 bases in between. The CDR3 extends over 10 amino acids. As DNA, the CDR3 is TGTGCCAGCAGAGGAACATCTGCTTTCTTT. This sequence encodes CASRGTSAFF.

V is TRBV12-3 or TRBV12-4 and J is TRBJ2-2; D is undetermined. The V and J ends lost 3 bases and 4 bases respectively, with 6 bases between them. The length of the CDR3 is 13 residues. In DNA form, the CDR3 reads TGTGCCAGCAGTTTGACCGCCACCGGGGAGCTGTTTTTT. It yields the protein CASSLTATGELFF.

This clonotype was seen only a few times. This chain uses TRBV5-1 with TRBJ1-1; 8 bases line up with TRBD1. Unmatched junction bases numbered 10, after V lost 2 bases and J lost 7 bases. Germline lookup yields CDR1 SGHRS and CDR2 YFSETQ. The CDR3 is made up of 15 amino acids. CDR3 sequence (DNA): TGCGCCAGCAGCTTTGGGACAGGAAGGGGGAGTGAAGCTTTCTTT. Translation gives CASSFGTGRGSEAFF.

This clonotype was seen a few times. The V gene is TRBV5-1, the J gene TRBJ2-1, with D maybe TRBD1 (6 bases). The CDR3 is 15 residues long. Germline lookup yields CDR1 SGHRS and CDR2 YFSETQ. The V gene lost 2 bases and the J gene lost 8 bases, with 17 bases spanning the gap. The chain's CDR3 is CASSLQGRRVDEQFF. In nucleotides, the CDR3 is TGCGCCAGCAGCTTACAGGGTAGGCGGGTCGATGAGCAGTTCTTC.

This clonotype was recorded many times. V gene TRBV29-1 combines with J gene TRBJ2-5; D perhaps matches TRBD1 (6 bases). The ends were cut back, 6 bases at V and 5 bases at J, with 16 bases in the middle. This CDR3 has 13 residues. The germline V gene has CDR1 SQVTM and CDR2 ANQGSEA. DNA of the CDR3: TGCAGCGTCCGAGGGGGTTGGGGGGAGACCCAGTACTTC. It specifies CSVRGGWGETQYF.

This clonotype was seen a few times. This sequence joins TRBV7-2 and TRBJ2-3, with a tentative D call TRBD1 (6 bases). The CDR3 sequence is 15 residues long. V dropped 2 bases and J dropped 5 bases, with 14 bases sitting between them. Germline V CDR1 and CDR2: SGHTA, FQGNSA. The CDR3 is CASSLLEGVRDTQYF. For the CDR3, the DNA is TGTGCCAGCAGCTTACTAGAGGGGGTTAGAGATACGCAGTATTTT.

V gene TRBV7-2 combines with J gene TRBJ2-2; 7 nucleotides line up with TRBD2. The germline V gene encodes CDR1 SGHTA and CDR2 FQGNSA. The CDR3 consists of 16 residues. V lost 6 bases to trimming and J lost 1 base; unmatched junction nucleotides: 8. CDR3 in DNA: TGTGCCAGCAGATCTAGGTCGGGGGGGAACACCGGGGAGCTGTTTTTT. Translated, it gives CASRSRSGGNTGELFF.

On this clonotype itself: Possible read error: a much larger clone is one base away. V is TRBV7-9 and J is TRBJ2-5; TRBD2 is a possible D gene (5 bases). Germline assignment: CDR1 SEHNR and CDR2 FQNEAQ (reference sequence). Trimming took off 5 bases at V and 2 bases at J, with 18 bases between the two ends. This CDR3 comprises 16 residues. This CDR3 reads CASSPGSSSQQETQYF. CDR3 DNA sequence: TGTGCCAGCAGCCCTGGGTCTAGCAGCCAACAAGAGACCCAGTACTTC.

This clonotype was picked up many times. The V and J genes are TRBV28 and TRBJ2-3, with 8 bases fitting TRBD2. The J segment lost 3 bases and the V segment lost 1 base, leaving 12 bases of the junction unmatched. Germline CDR1 is MDHEN and CDR2 is SYDVKM. This CDR3 is built from 18 residues. The CDR3 DNA is TGTGCCAGCAGTTTATTATCCGCGGGGGGCGGCAGGACAGATACGCAGTATTTT. It specifies CASSLLSAGGGRTDTQYF.

The V gene is TRBV12-3 or TRBV12-4, the J gene TRBJ1-2, with unresolved D. Deletions cut 5 bases from V and 10 bases from J, with 17 bases between. The CDR3 has 13 amino acids. CDR3 nucleotide sequence: TGTGCCAGCAGTCCACCCCCTGGATCCGACTACACCTTC. Translated: CASSPPPGSDYTF.

The chain recombines TRBV28 with TRBJ1-2; D not resolved. The V gene's germline CDR1 is MDHEN and CDR2 SYDVKM. V lost 3 bases and J 1 base, leaving 3 bases between the germline ends. The CDR3 loop spans 12 amino acids. This CDR3 reads CASSFFNYGYTF. CDR3 bases: TGTGCCAGCAGTTTCTTTAACTATGGCTACACCTTC.

This clonotype has only a few counts. The chain is built from TRBV10-2 and TRBJ2-1; no reliable D call. V lost 3 bases and J 0 bases, leaving 6 bases between the germline ends. The CDR3 consists of 14 residues. CDR1 is WSHSY, CDR2 SAAADI, per germline. CDR3 coding DNA: TGCGCCAGCAGTGAAAGGAGCTCCTACAATGAGCAGTTCTTC. It translates to CASSERSSYNEQFF.

The genes are TRBV7-6 and TRBJ2-1; D unresolved. Germline V gene sequence: CDR1 SGHVS, CDR2 FNYEAQ. The CDR3 sequence is 11 residues long. V dropped 3 bases and J dropped 10 bases, with 7 bases sitting between them. This chain's CDR3 is CASSFHEEQFF. The CDR3 DNA reads TGTGCCAGCAGCTTCCACGAGGAGCAGTTCTTC.

Only a few counts were recorded for this clonotype. CDR3: CASSLVAFLATENQPQHF. CDR3 nucleotide sequence: TGTGCCAGCAGCTTAGTCGCCTTCCTTGCGACGGAGAATCAGCCCCAGCATTTT. This chain links TRBV7-2 with TRBJ1-5; no clear D gene. Germline assignment: CDR1 SGHTA and CDR2 FQGNSA. This CDR3 spans 18 amino acids. Trimming removed 1 base from V and 4 bases from J, with 20 bases in between.